The present TCR beta chain was sequenced within a study of shared clonotypes between healthy human individuals. Whole-study context: Per-donor plates numbered three CD4 naive, three CD4 memory, two CD8 naive and one CD8 memory.

As for this clone: What it binds is not known.

V was pared by 5 bases and J by 4 bases, with 7 bases of the junction left unmatched. The CDR3 is made up of 14 amino acids. Germline V lookup: CDR1 LNHDA, CDR2 SQIVND (reference sequence). The protocol was immunoSEQ multiplex PCR, while the TCRdb copy is restricted to in-frame clones and leaves out a portion. Of roughly 2.2 million clones in the sample, over 90% were seen once. CD4+ cells underwent separation, giving CD45RA+ naive and CD45RA-negative memory subsets. The study, taken as a whole, reports: Sequencing depth was expected to affect clonotype sharing among donors. Rarefaction analysis demonstrated incomplete sorted-subset sequencing notwithstanding large depth.

The clonotype was recovered from a man between 18 and 29 years old in good health. Some clones in this sample may be carry-over from other donors' samples. The chain couples TRBV19 to TRBJ1-1, with TRBD1 matching 7 bases. Material: naive CD4+ T cells from PBMCs. The subset was: CD45RA+ positively selected. The CDR3 DNA sequence: TGTGCCAGTAGTGTCGACAGGGCGGGCACTGAAGCTTTCTTT. Translating it yields CASSVDRAGTEAFF.